The 23 T cell receptor beta chains reported below all come from one sample, sequenced in a study of T-cell reconstitution after alpha-beta-depleted transplantation in children. The library targeted TCRbeta and was prepared with unique molecular identifiers. TCRdb reprocessed the PCR reads via MiXCR and lists one record per CDR3 protein. The table records 490,000 or so distinct CDR3 sequences, under 15% of them present only once. The sample was PBMCs from the stem cell graft donor, taken from the stem cell graft. These receptors were obtained from a human donor who donated a stem cell graft to a child with combined immunodeficiency.

The CDR3 region is CASTDTANYGYTF. The CDR3 nucleotides are TGTGCCAGCACCGATACGGCAAACTATGGCTACACCTTC. V and J are TRBV6-1 and TRBJ1-2; D not resolved. Trimming shortened V by 7 bases and J by 2 bases, and 11 bases separated the two germline ends. Germline-derived CDR1 and CDR2 are MNHNS and SASEGT. The CDR3 totals 13 residues.

This clonotype showed up many times. The chain recombines TRBV9 with TRBJ1-6; weak D call: TRBD1 (5 bases). Trimming took off 3 bases at V and 7 bases at J, with 14 bases between the two ends. Looked up from germline, CDR1 is SGDLS and CDR2 is YYNGEE. The CDR3 sequence is 15 residues long. CDR3 bases: TGTGCCAGCAGCGCTCAGAGGGACTCCAATTCACCCCTCCACTTT. It is translated as CASSAQRDSNSPLHF.

J is TRBJ2-5 and V is TRBV2; TRBD1 aligns across 11 bases. Germline V gene sequence: CDR1 SNHLY, CDR2 FYNNEI. The V and J ends lost 5 bases and 2 bases, in that order; junction bases with no gene match: 4. The CDR3 extends over 15 amino acids. The CDR3 coding sequence is TGTGCCAGCAGTAGGGACAGGGGGAGGCAAGAGACCCAGTACTTC. It is translated as CASSRDRGRQETQYF.

This chain uses TRBV12-3 or TRBV12-4 with TRBJ1-2; D may be TRBD1 (5 bases). The V end was cut by 1 base, the J end by 4 bases, with 10 bases between. CDR3 length: 14 amino acids. The DNA of the CDR3 is TGTGCCAGCAGTTTAGGGGGGAGCATCTATGGCTACACCTTC. Protein sequence: CASSLGGSIYGYTF.

This chain links TRBV9 with TRBJ2-3, with D possibly called TRBD1 or TRBD2 (5 bases each). V shed 5 bases and J shed 1 base, with 29 bases lying between them. This CDR3 comprises 20 residues. Germline assignment: CDR1 SGDLS and CDR2 YYNGEE. CDR3 sequence: CASRPSGRRSEWCGTDTQYF. The CDR3 nucleotides are TGTGCCAGCAGGCCCTCGGGGCGGCGGAGCGAGTGGTGTGGCACAGATACGCAGTATTTT.

This clonotype was seen many times. This chain joins TRBV6-4 and TRBJ1-1; possibly TRBD1 for D (6 bases). Germline CDR1 MRHNA, CDR2 SNTAGT. The CDR3 is 15 amino acids. V lost 3 bases to trimming and J lost 5 bases, with 16 bases between them. The CDR3 protein is CASSEMAGAGTEAFF. The CDR3 DNA reads TGTGCCAGCAGTGAGATGGCAGGGGCAGGGACTGAAGCTTTCTTT.

A remark on this clonotype: This may be a read error, as it is one base from a much larger clone. The V call is TRBV9, the J call TRBJ2-1; the D gene is possibly TRBD2 (6 bases). This CDR3 is built from 14 residues. Between the trimmed V and J ends, which lost 3 bases and 12 bases, there was a span of 19 bases. CDR1 is SGDLS, CDR2 YYNGEE, per germline. The CDR3 sequence is CASSEGTASRRQFF. The CDR3 DNA reads as TGTGCCAGCAGCGAGGGGACTGCTAGCAGGAGGCAGTTCTTC.

This clonotype was picked up a small number of times. CDR3 amino acids: CASSVTTRAGELFF. For the CDR3, the DNA is TGTGCCAGCAGCGTAACTACTAGAGCCGGGGAGCTGTTTTTT. V is TRBV9 and J is TRBJ2-2, with TRBD2 as a possible D gene (5 bases). This CDR3 spans 14 amino acids. The germline V gene has CDR1 SGDLS and CDR2 YYNGEE. V was trimmed by 1 base and J by 6 bases, leaving 10 bases between them.

This clonotype was counted at least ten times. The V gene is TRBV9, the J gene TRBJ2-3, with unresolved D. V was pared by 3 bases and J by 2 bases, with 10 bases between. CDR1 and CDR2 from the germline V gene are SGDLS and YYNGEE. The CDR3 loop spans 14 amino acids. The DNA of the CDR3 is TGTGCCAGCAGCGAACGGTCCTACACAGATACGCAGTATTTT. Amino acids: CASSERSYTDTQYF.

This clonotype was detected many times. The gene calls are TRBV10-3 and TRBJ2-7; 9 nucleotides match TRBD1. Germline trimming cut 4 bases from V and 3 bases from J; bases unmatched to any gene: 7. The CDR3 totals 15 residues. Germline CDR1 reads ENHRY; CDR2 reads SYGVKD. This CDR3 reads CAISAGTGSDYEQYF. In nucleotides, the CDR3 is TGTGCCATCAGTGCCGGGACAGGGAGTGACTACGAGCAGTACTTC.

The chain couples TRBV4-3 to TRBJ2-1, with 10 bases aligning to TRBD2. Germline trimming cut 4 bases from V and 4 bases from J; bases unmatched to any gene: 10. The CDR3 extends over 17 amino acids. Germline assignment: CDR1 LGHNA and CDR2 YSLEER. CDR3 region: CASSRGTSARIYNEQFF. The CDR3 bases are TGCGCCAGCAGCCGGGGGACTAGCGCGAGGATATACAATGAGCAGTTCTTC.

The chain couples TRBV20-1 to TRBJ2-1; D uncertain. The CDR3 is made up of 19 amino acids. Looked up from germline, CDR1 is DFQATT and CDR2 is SNEGSKA (reference sequence). Trimming left V 1 base short and J 0 bases short, with 22 bases between. The chain's CDR3 is CSARGASKAKSSSYNEQFF. DNA of the CDR3: TGCAGTGCTAGAGGAGCGTCCAAGGCCAAATCGAGCTCCTACAATGAGCAGTTCTTC.

This rearrangement joins TRBV7-9 to TRBJ2-2; D may be TRBD2 (6 bases). Trimming removed 2 bases from V and 6 bases from J, with 16 bases in between. Germline V gene sequence: CDR1 SEHNR, CDR2 FQNEAQ (reference sequence). The CDR3 runs 16 residues. For the CDR3, the DNA is TGTGCCAGCAGCTTAATGACGGGAGTTTCCCCCGGGGAGCTGTTTTTT. Its translation is CASSLMTGVSPGELFF.

The chain has TRBV20-1 and TRBJ2-5; 10 nucleotides match TRBD2. CDR1 is DFQATT and CDR2 is SNEGSKA in the germline V gene (reference sequence). CDR3 length: 15 residues. J lost 1 base, V lost 5 bases, and 7 bases had no gene match. CDR3 nucleotide sequence: TGCAGTGCTCGTCCCGGGACTAGCGTCCAAGAGACCCAGTACTTC. This codes for CSARPGTSVQETQYF.

This clonotype was seen a handful of times. The chain links TRBV3-1 to TRBJ1-4; a possible D gene is TRBD1 (6 bases). Germline V gives CDR1 LGHDT, CDR2 YNNKEL (reference sequence). V was clipped by 0 bases and J by 6 bases, with 8 bases between them. The CDR3 is made up of 14 amino acids. CDR3 bases: TGTGCCAGCAGCCAAGAAGGGGGAGATGAAAAACTGTTTTTT. Encoded protein: CASSQEGGDEKLFF. The whole variable domain, remainder taken from reference TRBV3-1 and TRBJ1-4, is DTAVSQTPKYLVTQMGNDKSIKCEQNLGHDTMYWYKQDSKKFLKIMFSYNNKELIINETVPNRFSPKSPDKAHLNLHINSLELGDSAVYFCASSQEGGDEKLFFGSGTQLSVL.

The sample holds a few counts of this clonotype. This rearrangement joins TRBV7-2 to TRBJ2-3; TRBD2 aligns across 8 bases. Germline assignment: CDR1 SGHTA and CDR2 FQGNSA. J was trimmed by 3 bases and V by 3 bases; bases with no gene match: 5. CDR3 length equals 15 residues. CDR3 in DNA: TGTGCCAGCAGCTTCATCGGGGGGGCAACAGATACGCAGTATTTT. Protein: CASSFIGGATDTQYF.

This clonotype was seen at least ten times. This rearrangement joins TRBV10-2 to TRBJ1-5, with D tentatively TRBD1 (5 bases). The V end was cut by 3 bases, the J end by 3 bases, with 18 bases between. The CDR3 loop spans 17 amino acids. Per the germline V gene, CDR1 is WSHSY and CDR2 is SAAADI. The CDR3 spells CASSDSPRRAHNQPQHF. The CDR3 DNA sequence: TGCGCCAGCAGTGACTCTCCCCGCAGGGCCCACAATCAGCCCCAGCATTTT.

J is TRBJ2-6 and V is TRBV10-3, with D unclear. This CDR3 is 15 amino acids long. Germline values: CDR1 ENHRY, CDR2 SYGVKD. V was shortened by 0 bases and J by 8 bases, with 11 bases between the two germline ends. The CDR3 loop is CAISESGLPTNVLTF. CDR3 bases: TGTGCCATCAGTGAGTCCGGTTTACCGACCAACGTCCTGACTTTC.

This clonotype was detected many times. The chain recombines TRBV12-3 or TRBV12-4 with TRBJ2-4; D tentatively reads TRBD1 or TRBD2 (5 bases each). V was cut by 5 bases and J by 8 bases, with 19 bases left in between. This CDR3 comprises 15 residues. The CDR3 is CASSPERLGVDIQYF. CDR3 bases: TGTGCCAGCAGTCCTGAACGGCTGGGGGTGGACATTCAGTACTTC.

In this sample, this clonotype turned up a few times. The rearrangement links TRBV24-1 to TRBJ2-1; D might be TRBD2 (5 bases). The V gene lost 2 bases and the J gene lost 4 bases, with 14 bases spanning the gap. CDR3 length: 16 residues. Per germline, CDR1 KGHDR and CDR2 SFDVKD. In DNA form, the CDR3 reads TGTGCCACCAGTGATTCCTGGCGGGTGGGTTACAATGAGCAGTTCTTC. Protein product: CATSDSWRVGYNEQFF.

This clonotype was picked up many times. The genes are TRBV20-1 and TRBJ2-2; TRBD2 aligns across 9 bases. The junction had 6 bases not matched to a gene; V was cut back by 1 base and J by 3 bases. The CDR3 spans 16 residues. CDR1 is DFQATT and CDR2 is SNEGSKA in the germline V gene (reference sequence). The CDR3 protein is CSARVGAGGHTGELFF. The CDR3 bases are TGCAGTGCTAGAGTCGGAGCGGGGGGACACACCGGGGAGCTGTTTTTT.

Remarks on this clonotype: A junction end diverges from the germline sequence, so it may reflect a read error. V gene TRBV12-3 or TRBV12-4 combines with J gene TRBJ1-3; 7 positions match TRBD1. This CDR3 region has 20 residues. The CDR3 nucleotides read TGTGCCAGAAGTTTAGCGGGGGCAGGGGGTGGGACGACTTCTGGAAACACCATATATTTT. It translates to CARSLAGAGGGTTSGNTIYF.

V gene TRBV5-1 combines with J gene TRBJ2-5; perhaps TRBD1 as D (5 bases). The CDR3 is 15 residues long. The V end was cut by 0 bases, the J end by 7 bases, with 16 bases between. CDR1 and CDR2 from the germline V gene are SGHRS and YFSETQ. The CDR3 loop is CASSLGLDTRRTQYF. CDR3 bases: TGCGCCAGCAGCTTGGGGCTGGACACCCGTAGGACCCAGTACTTC.